This T cell receptor beta chain originates from a study of OX40 agonist ivuxolimab in advanced cancers. Background for the entire study: The costimulatory receptor OX40 (CD134) was targeted by ivuxolimab, a fully human IgG2 agonistic monoclonal antibody. The paper covers the monotherapy dose-escalation part of the phase I ivuxolimab trial, which included N of about 51 patients. Prior anti-PD-1, anti-PD-L1 or anti-CTLA-4 therapy was permitted, and checkpoint inhibitors had been received by around 40% of dose-escalation patients. Intravenous ivuxolimab was administered to patients every 2 weeks at six dose levels: 0.01, 0.1, 0.3, 1.5, 3 and 10 mg/kg. Of the roughly 54 patients in dose escalation, some 19 had hepatocellular carcinoma, some 15 had melanoma, 9 had renal cell carcinoma and 9 had head and neck cancer. The dose-escalation cohort was almost 85% male with a mean age of roughly 60 years, ranging from roughly 20 to 80. Peripheral TCRbeta sequencing aimed to test whether ivuxolimab altered TCR sequence diversity and caused clonal T-cell expansion. Partial responses occurred in three dose-escalation patients: two with cutaneous melanoma and one with hepatocellular carcinoma. Broader findings and caveats from the paper: In the 0.1-3.0 mg/kg groups, partial responders were among the patients with the lowest normalized peripheral clonal expansion, particularly in CD8+ T cells. Low levels of normalized T-cell clonal expansion were also seen in some patients who did not respond. Which antigens the clonally expanded peripheral T cells were specific for was not determined. At doses of 0.1 to 3.0 mg/kg, clonal expansion of both CD4+ and CD8+ blood T cells was observed from baseline to week 6. After ivuxolimab, more expanded clones were found on average in CD8+ T cells than in CD4+ T cells.

The trial excluded patients who had a history of autoimmune disease or who were on systemic immunosuppression. Peripheral blood for TCR sequencing was collected from all dose cohorts at baseline, on cycle 4 day 1, and on cycle 7 day 1. Samples came from an open-label, multicenter, first-in-human phase I dose-escalation trial of ivuxolimab. The trial enrolled adults with locally advanced or metastatic head and neck squamous cell, hepatocellular, melanoma or renal cell carcinoma. CD4+ and CD8+ T cells were sorted separately from peripheral blood before TCR sequencing. V is reduced by 8 bases and J by 15 bases, leaving a spacing of 11 bases between them. CDR1 and CDR2, per the germline V gene (reference sequence), are MNHEY and SMNVEV. The CDR3 contains 9 residues, cysteine and phenylalanine counted. Only the CDR3 portion is preserved as DNA: 27 bases, with reading frame beginning at the first base.

Of note for this clone: There is no known antigen for this receptor. No much larger clone is present one base from it, and per-base qualities are unavailable.

For sequencing of the TCRbeta CDR3 region, genomic DNA was extracted from the sorted cells. The immunoSEQ Assay was used for sequencing of TCRbeta CDR3 regions. Drawn from immuneACCESS, this table holds only the in-frame rearrangements with V and J called that TCRdb kept. Clones are partly lost; checked studies trace under half to an unresolved V gene and leave the rest unexplained. The sample table records roughly 60,000 clones; around 89% of these occur just once. Clones ranked in the top ten supply over 11% of the sample. The chain uses TRBV27 and TRBJ2-1, and possibly TRBD1, on 5 matching bases. The origin of this receptor is an adult with an advanced solid tumor such as melanoma, head and neck, liver or kidney cancer. The sequencing used CD4+ or CD8+ T cells sorted from blood, collected in a trial of the OX40 agonist ivuxolimab. The base sequence is TGTGCCAGCGACAGCAGTCCGTTCTTC. Translation gives CASDSSPFF.